The table lists the clone carrying this TCR beta chain with a count of one. Original data processing: With immunoSEQ giving junction-only sequences and no quality scores, filtering differed. The data were produced by immunoSEQ multiplex PCR, yet TCRdb's version contains in-frame clones alone and is incomplete. D and trimming were read from the DNA, whereas the V and J calls and clone size are those reported in that table. The profile covers about 380,000 clones, with 96% appearing a single time and around 0.29% taken by the ten largest. The data were obtained in a study of shared clonotypes between healthy human individuals. For the study at large: Each donor's CD4 naive and CD4 memory cells filled three plates apiece, CD8 naive two, and CD8 memory one.

The CDR3 contains 14 residues. Trimming cost V 8 bases and J 2 bases, with 14 bases left between them. The germline V gene encodes CDR1 LNHDA and CDR2 SQIVND (reference sequence). The receptor comes from a man younger than 40 in good health. The sequencing input was memory CD8+ T cells sorted from blood. The subset was: CD45RO+ cells pooled with CCR7-negative TemRA cells. The chain has TRBV19 and TRBJ2-3; TRBD2 might be the D (6 bases). In DNA form, the CDR3 reads TGTGCCAGTGGACTTAGCGGTTACACAGATACGCAGTATTTT. Translation gives CASGLSGYTDTQYF.